Listed below are T cell receptor beta chains from one sample, sequenced in a study of circulating and synovial CD4+ cells in juvenile arthritis. This table comes from immunoSEQ multiplex PCR, and its TCRdb copy is limited to in-frame clones, with some not included. The data hold some 16,000 clones, with more than 75% observed a single time. Sequenced: CD4+ T cells from blood. All receptors derive from a human donor with juvenile idiopathic arthritis. The CDR3 runs from the conserved cysteine through the conserved F or W. Fields, in order: J gene, D gene, clone size, V gene, CDR3 DNA, CDR3 protein. D genes are given only for firm matches. Expanded clones are given a class, and other clones once, few, many or no size at all.

>TRBJ2-5|TRBD1|.|TRBV19
TGTGCCAGTAGTACGGGACAGAATCAAGAGACCCAGTACTTC
CASSTGQNQETQYF
>TRBJ2-7|.|.|TRBV18
TGTGCCAGCAAAAAGGACAGCAACTCCTACGAGCAGTACTTC
CASKKDSNSYEQYF
>TRBJ2-5|TRBD2|.|TRBV30
TGTGCCTGGAATAACGGACTAGATCAGACCCAGTACTTC
CAWNNGLDQTQYF
>TRBJ2-3|.|.|TRBV30
TGTGCCTGGAGTGTAGGAGGTACGCAGTATTTT
CAWSVGGTQYF
>TRBJ2-1|.|.|TRBV9
TGTGCCAGCAGCCCTGCCGGGGGATACAATGAGCAGTTCTTC
CASSPAGGYNEQFF
>TRBJ1-2|.|.|TRBV7-2
TGTGCCGGGGGGTCGTCGTTCTCTTATGGCTACACCTTC
CAGGSSFSYGYTF
>TRBJ1-6|.|.|TRBV5-6
TGTGCCAGCAGCTTAGTCTCAACGAGGAATTCCCCCCTCCACTTT
CASSLVSTRNSPLHF
>TRBJ2-7|.|.|TRBV12-5
TGTGCTAGTGGTTTGGGGGGACTGCGCTACGAGCAGTACTTC
CASGLGGLRYEQYF
>TRBJ2-3|.|.|TRBV9
TGTGCCAGCAGCGTAGATCTAGCATCAGATACGCAGTATTTT
CASSVDLASDTQYF
>TRBJ2-7|.|.|TRBV9
TGTGCCAGCAGCGTAGGAGGGATAAGGTACGAGCAGTACTTC
CASSVGGIRYEQYF
>TRBJ1-1|TRBD1|.|TRBV28
TGTGCCAGCAGTTCGGCAGGGGGAAGCACTGAAGCTTTCTTT
CASSSAGGSTEAFF
>TRBJ1-2|TRBD1|.|TRBV5-5
TGTGCCAGCAGCCCCGGGACAGCTTATGGCTACACCTTC
CASSPGTAYGYTF
>TRBJ2-3|TRBD2|.|TRBV9
TGTGCCAGCAGCGTAGGGGCGGGGGGCACAGATACGCAGTATTTT
CASSVGAGGTDTQYF
>TRBJ1-3|TRBD1|.|TRBV30
TGTGCCTGGAAGCGTGTAGGGACAGGGTTTTTCTCTGGAAACACCATATATTTT
CAWKRVGTGFFSGNTIYF
>TRBJ2-7|.|.|TRBV9
TGTGCCAGCAGCCCCACCGGACATCGCTACGAGCAGTACTTC
CASSPTGHRYEQYF
>TRBJ1-1|.|.|TRBV27
TGTGCCAGCAGTTTCCAGGGGATGAACACTGAAGCTTTCTTT
CASSFQGMNTEAFF
>TRBJ2-6|.|.|TRBV7-9
TGTGCCAGCAGCGTCCGCTCTGGGGCCAACGTCCTGACTTTC
CASSVRSGANVLTF
>TRBJ1-5|.|.|TRBV7-2
TGTGCCAGCAGCCTCGATCTGGGCGGGGGTCAGCCCCAGCATTTT
CASSLDLGGGQPQHF
>TRBJ2-1|.|few|TRBV10-3
TGTGCCATCAGTGATTTTCCGGGAGATAATGAGCAGTTCTTC
CAISDFPGDNEQFF
>TRBJ1-2|TRBD1|.|TRBV18
TGTGCCAGCTCAGGACAGTCAGGGGGCCTCGCTGGGTTCTACACCTTC
CASSGQSGGLAGFYTF
>TRBJ2-2|.|.|TRBV7-9
TGTGCCAGCAGCTCCATAGCGGCCGGGGAGCTGTTTTTT
CASSSIAAGELFF
>TRBJ2-7|TRBD1|.|TRBV9
TGTGCCAGCAGCCCGGGACAGGGGAACTACGAGCAGTACTTC
CASSPGQGNYEQYF
>TRBJ1-2|TRBD1|.|TRBV10-3
TGTGCCATCAGTGAAGGTCTGACAGGGGGGAACTATGGCTACACCTTC
CAISEGLTGGNYGYTF
>TRBJ2-1|.|.|TRBV5-6
TGTGCCAGCAGCCGCGACTACGTGGACTACAATGAGCAGTTCTTC
CASSRDYVDYNEQFF
>TRBJ2-3|.|.|TRBV18
TGTGCCAGCCCAACAACGGAGGGCCTCACAGATACGCAGTATTTT
CASPTTEGLTDTQYF
>TRBJ1-3|TRBD1|.|TRBV10-3
TGTGCCATCAGCGGACAGGGTCGGAGAAACACCATATATTTT
CAISGQGRRNTIYF
>TRBJ1-4|.|.|TRBV12-5
TGTGCTAGTGGTTTGGTACGGAGCCTTAGGCCGGAAAAACTGTTTTTT
CASGLVRSLRPEKLFF
>TRBJ1-1|TRBD1|.|TRBV5-4
TGTGCCAGCAGCCCGCAGACAGGGACTGACACTGAAGCTTTCTTT
CASSPQTGTDTEAFF
>TRBJ2-5|TRBD2|.|TRBV19
TGTGCCAGTAGTAGAATAGGTCTAGCGGGAGAGACCCAGTACTTC
CASSRIGLAGETQYF
>TRBJ1-4|.|.|TRBV9
TGTGCCAGCAACTCGGGGGGCATAGATGAAAAACTGTTTTTT
CASNSGGIDEKLFF
>TRBJ1-1|TRBD1|.|TRBV25-1
TGTGCCAGCAGGGACCGGACAGGGCCCACTGAAGCTTTCTTT
CASRDRTGPTEAFF
>TRBJ2-3|TRBD2|.|TRBV30
TGTGCCTGGGGATACCTCGGGACTAGCGGGTCCACAGATACGCAGTATTTT
CAWGYLGTSGSTDTQYF
>TRBJ1-2|.|.|TRBV5-1
TGCGCCAGCAGCGGGGCATTCTATGGCTACACCTTC
CASSGAFYGYTF
>TRBJ2-1|.|.|TRBV15
TGTGCCACCAGCAGAGGAATTAGCGGAGGGCCGAATGAGCAGTTCTTC
CATSRGISGGPNEQFF
>TRBJ1-1|.|.|TRBV5-6
TGTGCCAGCAGCCCGGGGGGCCTGAACACTGAAGCTTTCTTT
CASSPGGLNTEAFF